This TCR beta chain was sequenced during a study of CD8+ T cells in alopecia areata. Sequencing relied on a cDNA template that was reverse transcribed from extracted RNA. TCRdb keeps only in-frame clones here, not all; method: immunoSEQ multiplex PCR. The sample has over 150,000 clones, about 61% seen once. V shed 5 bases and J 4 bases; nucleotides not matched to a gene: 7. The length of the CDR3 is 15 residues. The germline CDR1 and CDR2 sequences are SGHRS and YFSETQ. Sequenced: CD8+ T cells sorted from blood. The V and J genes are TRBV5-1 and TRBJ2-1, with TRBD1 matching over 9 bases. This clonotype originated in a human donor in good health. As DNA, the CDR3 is TGCGCCAGCAGTGAATCGACAGGGGGATACAATGAGCAGTTCTTC. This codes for CASSESTGGYNEQFF.